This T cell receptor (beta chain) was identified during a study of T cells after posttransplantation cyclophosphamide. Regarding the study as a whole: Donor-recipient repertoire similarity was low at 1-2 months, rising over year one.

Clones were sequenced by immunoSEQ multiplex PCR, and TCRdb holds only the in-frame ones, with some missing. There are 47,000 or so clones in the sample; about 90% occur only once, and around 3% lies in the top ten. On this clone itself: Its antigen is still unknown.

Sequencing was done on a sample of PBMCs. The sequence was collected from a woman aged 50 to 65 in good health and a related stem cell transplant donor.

The CDR3 DNA is TGTGCCAGCAGTTTAAGAGGGGGAACCAACCAAGAGACCCAGTACTTC. It specifies CASSLRGGTNQETQYF. The chain couples TRBV28 to TRBJ2-5; D may be TRBD1 (6 bases). Trimming removed 2 bases from V and 0 bases from J, with 13 bases in between. The length of the CDR3 is 16 residues. Germline V gene lookup returns CDR1 MDHEN and CDR2 SYDVKM. Using reference TRBV28 and TRBJ2-5 for the parts outside the CDR3, the full variable domain is DVKVTQSSRYLVKRTGEKVFLECVQDMDHENMFWYRQDPGLGLRLIYFSYDVKMKEKGDIPEGYSVSREKKERFSLILESASTNQTSMYLCASSLRGGTNQETQYFGPGTRLLVL.